Below are 12 T cell receptor beta chains sequenced from a single sample in a study of regulatory T cells in long-lasting Graves disease. Time point reported: newly diagnosed GD, antithyroid drugs for less than 3 months. Preparation of the TCR library used RNA extracted from PBMCs. Through Arm-PCR of CDR3 regions and iRepertoire HTBI primers, TCR beta libraries were built. TCRdb analysed the multiplex PCR reads with MiXCR anew, one entry per CDR3 protein. Found here are roughly 380,000 distinct CDR3 sequences, roughly 15% of them singletons; the top ten hold about 20%. The sequences come from peripheral blood mononuclear cells (PBMCs), collected at new diagnosis, from a patient treated with antithyroid drugs. These receptor sequences come from a female donor with Graves disease.

In this sample, this clonotype turned up many times. V is TRBV10-3 and J is TRBJ2-3; TRBD2 might be the D (5 bases). V was clipped by 0 bases and J by 5 bases, with 27 bases between them. The CDR3 loop spans 20 amino acids. Germline V gives CDR1 ENHRY, CDR2 SYGVKD. The CDR3 nucleotides read TGTGCCATCAGTGAGTCCCCCCCGAGCTGGGAGCTACGGCACGTAGATACGCAGTATTTT. Its translation is CAISESPPSWELRHVDTQYF.

The table lists this clonotype with many counts. The CDR3 loop is CSVDRGQETQYF. The CDR3 nucleotides read TGCAGCGTCGACAGGGGCCAAGAGACCCAGTACTTC. The chain couples TRBV29-1 to TRBJ2-5; 8 bases agree with TRBD1. This CDR3 region has 12 residues. Trimming removed 6 bases from V and 1 base from J; junction bases left unmatched: 1. Germline loops: CDR1 SQVTM, CDR2 ANQGSEA.

In its sample, this clonotype was seen many times. This sequence joins TRBV10-3 and TRBJ1-5; perhaps TRBD1 as D (6 bases). Per the germline V gene, CDR1 is ENHRY and CDR2 is SYGVKD. The V and J ends lost 3 bases and 8 bases respectively, with 11 bases between them. The CDR3 consists of 13 residues. This CDR3 is CAISDQSGEPQHF. CDR3 sequence (DNA): TGTGCCATCAGTGACCAGTCAGGGGAGCCCCAGCATTTT.

Ten or more counts support this clonotype. The DNA for the CDR3 is TGTGCCAGCAGCCGCCGGGACAGCGGGACTGAAGCTTTCTTT. As protein: CASSRRDSGTEAFF. V gene TRBV7-9 combines with J gene TRBJ1-1; 7 bases align to TRBD1. V shed 5 bases and J 5 bases; nucleotides not matched to a gene: 8. The CDR3 sequence is 14 residues long. Germline CDR1 is SEHNR and CDR2 is FQNEAQ (reference sequence).

This clonotype was seen many times. V usage is TRBV9 and J usage is TRBJ1-1; D unclear. The V gene lost 0 bases and the J gene lost 8 bases, with 11 bases spanning the gap. Germline V gives CDR1 SGDLS, CDR2 YYNGEE. The CDR3 runs 13 residues. The CDR3 bases are TGTGCCAGCAGCGTAGGAACCGCCGGGGAAGCTTTCTTT. As protein: CASSVGTAGEAFF.

This clonotype was counted at least ten times. The chain joins TRBV4-3 to TRBJ2-3, with 12 bases that match TRBD2. The CDR3 is 18 amino acids. Germline CDR1 reads LGHNA; CDR2 reads YSLEER. The J segment lost 5 bases and the V segment lost 6 bases, leaving 15 bases of the junction unmatched. In DNA form, the CDR3 reads TGCGCCAGCAGTCGCTTGGCGGCTAGCGGGAGGGCCGTAGATACGCAGTATTTT. It codes for CASSRLAASGRAVDTQYF.

This clonotype was detected many times. In DNA, the CDR3 is TGCGCCAGCAGCTTGGCCGGGGGACAGGGGGCTTGGGAGCAGTTCTTC. It encodes CASSLAGGQGAWEQFF. V gene TRBV5-1 combines with J gene TRBJ2-1, with TRBD1 matching 12 bases. Germline CDR1 and CDR2: SGHRS and YFSETQ. Trimming cost V 0 bases and J 10 bases; bases outside gene matches: 8. CDR3 size: 16 residues.

V and J are TRBV18 and TRBJ2-1, with a tentative D call TRBD1 (6 bases). This CDR3 contains 16 residues. Germline assignment: CDR1 KGHSH and CDR2 LQKENI. The V gene lost 3 bases and the J gene lost 2 bases, with 14 bases spanning the gap. The DNA of the CDR3 is TGTGCCAGCTCACCGGGACACCCTTTGGCCTACAATGAGCAGTTCTTC. Its protein product is CASSPGHPLAYNEQFF.

This clonotype was observed at least ten times. The V gene is TRBV15, the J gene TRBJ2-1, with 11 bases aligning to TRBD2. The V gene's germline CDR1 is LNHNV and CDR2 YYDKDF (reference sequence). The CDR3 runs to 15 residues. Trimming cost V 2 bases and J 4 bases; bases outside gene matches: 1. CDR3 sequence: CATSRTSGRYNEQFF. The CDR3 nucleotides are TGTGCCACCAGCAGAACTAGCGGGAGATACAATGAGCAGTTCTTC. The full variable domain, its missing parts supplied by reference TRBV15 and TRBJ2-1, is DAMVIQNPRYQVTQFGKPVTLSCSQTLNHNVMYWYQQKSSQAPKLLFHYYDKDFNNEADTPDNFQSRRPNTSFCFLDIRSPGLGDTAMYLCATSRTSGRYNEQFFGPGTRLTVL.

At least ten counts were recorded for this clonotype. The chain combines TRBV11-1 with TRBJ1-6; D not resolved. The germline V gene has CDR1 SGHAT and CDR2 FQDESV (reference sequence). Trimming removed 3 bases at V and 10 bases at J, with 13 bases between. The CDR3 runs 14 residues. The CDR3 nucleotides are TGTGCCAGCAGCTTGGACCGGTTGGGATCACCCCTCCACTTT. It is translated as CASSLDRLGSPLHF.

There are many counts of this clonotype. The chain recombines TRBV3-1 with TRBJ2-6; D gene ambiguous. V gave up 3 bases and J gave up 1 base, with 4 bases separating them. CDR1 and CDR2 (germline): LGHDT, YNNKEL (reference sequence). This CDR3 has 14 amino acids. In nucleotides, the CDR3 is TGTGCCAGCAGCCATCTTTCTGGGGCCAACGTCCTGACTTTC. Its translation: CASSHLSGANVLTF. Full variable domain (rest looked up from reference TRBV3-1 and TRBJ2-6): DTAVSQTPKYLVTQMGNDKSIKCEQNLGHDTMYWYKQDSKKFLKIMFSYNNKELIINETVPNRFSPKSPDKAHLNLHINSLELGDSAVYFCASSHLSGANVLTFGAGSRLTVL.

This chain links TRBV2 with TRBJ1-5; TRBD1 agrees at 8 bases. Germline V gene data show CDR1 as SNHLY and CDR2 as FYNNEI. V gave up 6 bases and J gave up 6 bases; unmatched junction bases: 10. This CDR3 region has 15 residues. CDR3 sequence: CASSPTGVGSQPQHF. CDR3 sequence (DNA): TGTGCCAGCAGCCCGACAGGGGTAGGTAGTCAGCCCCAGCATTTT.